What follows describes a single TCR beta chain. Clones were read by immunoSEQ multiplex PCR, and TCRdb kept only the in-frame ones, dropping some. The sample includes about 37,000 clones, approximately 90% of them seen just once. Sample time point: new active TB diagnosis, blood taken before or within 7 days of starting treatment. This specimen comes from a study of T cells in tuberculosis. Overall study context: A South African cohort included IGRA-negative adolescents, latently infected IGRA-positive adolescents and adults with active tuberculosis.

The CDR3 covers 16 residues. CDR1 is SGHRS and CDR2 is YFSETQ in the germline V gene. The V gene end was trimmed by 3 bases and the J gene end by 7 bases; junction bases not matched to a gene: 13. V usage is TRBV5-1 and J usage is TRBJ1-3; 7 bases are a match to TRBD1. This TCR derives from an adult with tuberculosis. The specimen comprised PBMCs, sampled at tuberculosis diagnosis. This chain's CDR3 is CASSSVPTGKGNTIYF. The CDR3, as DNA: TGCGCCAGCAGCTCGGTACCGACAGGGAAGGGGAACACCATATATTTT.